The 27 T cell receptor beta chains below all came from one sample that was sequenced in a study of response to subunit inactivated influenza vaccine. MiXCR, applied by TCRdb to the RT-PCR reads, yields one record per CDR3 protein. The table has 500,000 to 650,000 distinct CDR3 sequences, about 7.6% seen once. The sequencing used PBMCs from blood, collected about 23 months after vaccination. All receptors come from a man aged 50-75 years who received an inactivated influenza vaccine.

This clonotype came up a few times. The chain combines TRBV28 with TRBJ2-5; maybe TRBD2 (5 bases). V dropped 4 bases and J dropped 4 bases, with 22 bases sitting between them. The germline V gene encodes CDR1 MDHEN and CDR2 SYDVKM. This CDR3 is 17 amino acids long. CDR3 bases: TGTGCCAGCAGTTCCCCCTCCGACCTAGCTATCCGAGAGACCCAGTACTTC. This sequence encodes CASSSPSDLAIRETQYF.

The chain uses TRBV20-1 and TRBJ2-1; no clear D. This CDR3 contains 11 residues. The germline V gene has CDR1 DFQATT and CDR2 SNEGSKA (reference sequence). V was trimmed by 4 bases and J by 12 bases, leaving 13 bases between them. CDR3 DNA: TGCAGTGCTACCCAGTTCGATGGGCAGTTCTTC. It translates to CSATQFDGQFF.

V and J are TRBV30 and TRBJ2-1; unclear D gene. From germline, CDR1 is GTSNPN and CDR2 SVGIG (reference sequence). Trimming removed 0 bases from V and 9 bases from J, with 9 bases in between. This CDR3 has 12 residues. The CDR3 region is CAWSVFKSEQFF. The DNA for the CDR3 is TGTGCCTGGAGTGTATTCAAGAGTGAGCAGTTCTTC. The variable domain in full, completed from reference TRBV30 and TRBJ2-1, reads SQTIHQWPATLVQPVGSPLSLECTVEGTSNPNLYWYRQAAGRGLQLLFYSVGIGQISSEVPQNLSASRPQDRQFILSSKKLLLSDSGFYLCAWSVFKSEQFFGPGTRLTVL.

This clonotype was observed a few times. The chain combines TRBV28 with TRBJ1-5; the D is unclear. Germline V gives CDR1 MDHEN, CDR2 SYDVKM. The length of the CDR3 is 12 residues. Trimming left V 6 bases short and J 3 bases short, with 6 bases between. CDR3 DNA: TGTGCCAGCAGGGGAAACAATCAGCCCCAGCATTTT. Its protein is CASRGNNQPQHF.

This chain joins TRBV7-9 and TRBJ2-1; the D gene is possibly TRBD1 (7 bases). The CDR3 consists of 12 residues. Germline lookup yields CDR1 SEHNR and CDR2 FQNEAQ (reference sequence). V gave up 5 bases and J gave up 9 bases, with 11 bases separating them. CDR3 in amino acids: CASSPGGTEQFF. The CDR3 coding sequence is TGTGCCAGCAGCCCAGGGGGGACTGAGCAGTTCTTC.

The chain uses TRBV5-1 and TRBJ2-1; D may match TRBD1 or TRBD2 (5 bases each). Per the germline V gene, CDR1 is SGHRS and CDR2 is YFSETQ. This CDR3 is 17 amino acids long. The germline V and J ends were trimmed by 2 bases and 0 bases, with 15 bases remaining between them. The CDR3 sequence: CASSLRTGPSSYNEQFF. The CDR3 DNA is TGCGCCAGCAGCTTACGAACGGGGCCCAGCTCCTACAATGAGCAGTTCTTC.

The CDR3 DNA reads as TGTGCCAGCAGTTCGGCTAGTGGACTCCAGAACACTGAAGCTTTCTTT. Protein: CASSSASGLQNTEAFF. The V gene is TRBV28, the J gene TRBJ1-1; no definite D call. The V end was cut by 4 bases, the J end by 1 base, with 16 bases between. Germline V gene sequence: CDR1 MDHEN, CDR2 SYDVKM. This CDR3 has 16 amino acids.

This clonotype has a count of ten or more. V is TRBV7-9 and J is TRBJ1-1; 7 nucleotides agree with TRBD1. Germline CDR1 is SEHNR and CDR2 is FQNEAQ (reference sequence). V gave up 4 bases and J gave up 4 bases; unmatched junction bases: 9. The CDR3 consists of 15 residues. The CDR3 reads CASSSQTGRSTEAFF. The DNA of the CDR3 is TGTGCCAGCAGCTCCCAGACAGGGAGGAGCACTGAAGCTTTCTTT. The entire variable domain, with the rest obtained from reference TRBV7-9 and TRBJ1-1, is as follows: DTGVSQNPRHKITKRGQNVTFRCDPISEHNRLYWYRQTLGQGPEFLTYFQNEAQLEKSRLLSDRFSAERPKGSFSTLEIQRTEQGDSAMYLCASSSQTGRSTEAFFGQGTRLTVV.

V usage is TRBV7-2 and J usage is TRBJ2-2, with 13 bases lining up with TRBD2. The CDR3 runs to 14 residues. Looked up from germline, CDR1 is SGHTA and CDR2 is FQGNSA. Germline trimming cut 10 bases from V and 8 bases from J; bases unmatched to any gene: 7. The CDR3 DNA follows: TGTGCCACCGGACTAGCGGGAGTTTTGGGGGAGCTGTTTTTT. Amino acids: CATGLAGVLGELFF.

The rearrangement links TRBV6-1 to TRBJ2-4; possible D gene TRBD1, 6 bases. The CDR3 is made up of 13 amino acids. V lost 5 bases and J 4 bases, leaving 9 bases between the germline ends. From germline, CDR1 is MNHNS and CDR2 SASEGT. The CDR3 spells CASSRGGKNIQYF. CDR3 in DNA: TGTGCCAGCAGTCGAGGGGGTAAAAACATTCAGTACTTC.

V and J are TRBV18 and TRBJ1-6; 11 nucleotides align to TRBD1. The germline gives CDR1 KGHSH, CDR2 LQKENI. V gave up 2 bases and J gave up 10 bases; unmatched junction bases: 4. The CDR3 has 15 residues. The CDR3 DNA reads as TGTGCCAGCTCACCAGGGACAGGGGGGTCCTCACCCCTCCACTTT. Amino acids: CASSPGTGGSSPLHF.

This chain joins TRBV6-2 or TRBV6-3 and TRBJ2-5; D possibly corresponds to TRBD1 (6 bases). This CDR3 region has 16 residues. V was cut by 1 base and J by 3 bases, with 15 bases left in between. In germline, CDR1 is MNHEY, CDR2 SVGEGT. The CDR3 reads CASSYYPVTGEETQYF. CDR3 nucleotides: TGTGCCAGCAGTTACTACCCGGTGACAGGAGAAGAGACCCAGTACTTC.

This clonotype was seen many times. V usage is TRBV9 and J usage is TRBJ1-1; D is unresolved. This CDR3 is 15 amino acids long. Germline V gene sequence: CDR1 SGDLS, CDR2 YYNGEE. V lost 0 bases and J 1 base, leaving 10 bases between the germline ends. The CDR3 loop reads CASSVVKGQNTEAFF. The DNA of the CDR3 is TGTGCCAGCAGCGTAGTCAAAGGCCAGAACACTGAAGCTTTCTTT. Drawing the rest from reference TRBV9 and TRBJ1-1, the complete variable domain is DSGVTQTPKHLITATGQRVTLRCSPRSGDLSVYWYQQSLDQGLQFLIQYYNGEERAKGNILERFSAQQFPDLHSELNLSSLELGDSALYFCASSVVKGQNTEAFFGQGTRLTVV.

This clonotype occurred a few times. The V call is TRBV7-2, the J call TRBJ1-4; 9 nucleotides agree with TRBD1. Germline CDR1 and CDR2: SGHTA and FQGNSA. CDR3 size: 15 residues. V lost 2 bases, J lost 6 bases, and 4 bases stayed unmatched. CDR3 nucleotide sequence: TGTGCCAGCAGCTTATCTGGGACAGGGTATGAAAAACTGTTTTTT. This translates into CASSLSGTGYEKLFF.

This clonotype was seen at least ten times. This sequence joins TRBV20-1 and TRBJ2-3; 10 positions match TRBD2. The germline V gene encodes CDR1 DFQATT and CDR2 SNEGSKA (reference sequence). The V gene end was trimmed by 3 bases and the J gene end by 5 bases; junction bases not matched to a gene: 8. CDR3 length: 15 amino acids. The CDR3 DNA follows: TGCAGTGCTAGGAACCCCTTAGCGGGAGGAGATACGCAGTATTTT. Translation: CSARNPLAGGDTQYF.

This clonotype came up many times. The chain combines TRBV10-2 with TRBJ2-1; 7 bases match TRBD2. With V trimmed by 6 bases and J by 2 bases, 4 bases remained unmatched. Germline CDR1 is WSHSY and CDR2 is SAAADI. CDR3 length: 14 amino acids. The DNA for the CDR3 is TGCGCCAGCAGAAGGGACTACACCTACAATGAGCAGTTCTTC. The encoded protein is CASRRDYTYNEQFF.

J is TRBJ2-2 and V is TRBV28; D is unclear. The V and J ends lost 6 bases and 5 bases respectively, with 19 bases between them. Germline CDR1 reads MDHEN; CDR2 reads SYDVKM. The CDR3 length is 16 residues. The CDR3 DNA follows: TGTGCCAGCAGCCCACTCGGACGGCCGTCTACCGGGGAGCTGTTTTTT. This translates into CASSPLGRPSTGELFF. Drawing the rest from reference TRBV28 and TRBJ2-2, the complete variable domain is DVKVTQSSRYLVKRTGEKVFLECVQDMDHENMFWYRQDPGLGLRLIYFSYDVKMKEKGDIPEGYSVSREKKERFSLILESASTNQTSMYLCASSPLGRPSTGELFFGEGSRLTVL.

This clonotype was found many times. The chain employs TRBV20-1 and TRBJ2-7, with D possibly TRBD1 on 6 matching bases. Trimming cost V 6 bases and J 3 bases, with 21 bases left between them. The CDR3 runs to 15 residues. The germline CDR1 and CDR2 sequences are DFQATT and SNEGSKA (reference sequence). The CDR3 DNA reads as TGCAGTGCCGACCTTCATGACAGGTTCTTCTACGAGCAGTACTTC. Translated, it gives CSADLHDRFFYEQYF.

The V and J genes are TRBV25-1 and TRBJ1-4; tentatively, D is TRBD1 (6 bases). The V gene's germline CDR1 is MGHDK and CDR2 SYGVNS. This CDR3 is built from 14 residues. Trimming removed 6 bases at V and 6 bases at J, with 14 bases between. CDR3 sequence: CASRGWGADEKLFF. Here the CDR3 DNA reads TGTGCCAGCAGGGGATGGGGGGCCGATGAAAAACTGTTTTTT.

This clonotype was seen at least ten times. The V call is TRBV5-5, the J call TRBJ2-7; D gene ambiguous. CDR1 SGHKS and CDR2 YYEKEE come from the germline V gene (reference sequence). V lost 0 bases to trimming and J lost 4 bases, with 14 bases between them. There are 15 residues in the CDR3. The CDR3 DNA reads TGTGCCAGCAGCTTGGGGTTCAACGCCCCTTACGAGCAGTACTTC. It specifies CASSLGFNAPYEQYF.

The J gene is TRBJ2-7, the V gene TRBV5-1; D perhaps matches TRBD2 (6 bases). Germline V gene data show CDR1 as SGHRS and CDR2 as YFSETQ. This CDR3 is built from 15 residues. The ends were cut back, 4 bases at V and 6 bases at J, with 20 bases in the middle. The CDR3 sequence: CASSPTGSELSEQYF. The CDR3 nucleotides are TGCGCCAGCAGCCCAACCGGGAGTGAACTGAGCGAGCAGTACTTC.

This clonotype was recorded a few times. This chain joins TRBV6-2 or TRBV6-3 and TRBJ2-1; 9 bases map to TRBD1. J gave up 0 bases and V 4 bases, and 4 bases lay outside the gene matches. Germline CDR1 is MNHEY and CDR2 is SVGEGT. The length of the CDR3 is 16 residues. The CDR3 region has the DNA TGTGCCAGCAGTTGGGGGACAGGGAGCTCCTACAATGAGCAGTTCTTC. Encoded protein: CASSWGTGSSYNEQFF.

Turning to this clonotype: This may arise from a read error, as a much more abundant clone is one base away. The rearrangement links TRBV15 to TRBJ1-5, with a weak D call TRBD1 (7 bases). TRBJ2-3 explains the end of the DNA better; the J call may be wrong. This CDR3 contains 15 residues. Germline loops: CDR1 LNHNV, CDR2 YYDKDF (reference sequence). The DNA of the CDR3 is TGTGCCACATCCTGGGGCCAGGGGGGAAATCAGCCCCAGTATTTT. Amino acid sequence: CATSWGQGGNQPQYF.

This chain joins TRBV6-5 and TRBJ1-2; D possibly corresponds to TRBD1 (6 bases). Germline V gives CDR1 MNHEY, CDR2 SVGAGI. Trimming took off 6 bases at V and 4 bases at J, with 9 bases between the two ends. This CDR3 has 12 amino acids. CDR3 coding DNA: TGTGCCAGCAGACAGGGAACCTATGGCTACACCTTC. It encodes CASRQGTYGYTF.

CDR3 sequence reads: CASSIGQGQEAFF. Here the CDR3 DNA reads TGTGCCAGCAGCATAGGACAGGGGCAGGAAGCTTTCTTT. The chain uses TRBV7-9 and TRBJ1-1, with 9 bases fitting TRBD1. There are 13 residues in the CDR3. J lost 8 bases, V lost 5 bases, and 6 bases had no gene match. CDR1 and CDR2 (germline): SEHNR, FQNEAQ (reference sequence).

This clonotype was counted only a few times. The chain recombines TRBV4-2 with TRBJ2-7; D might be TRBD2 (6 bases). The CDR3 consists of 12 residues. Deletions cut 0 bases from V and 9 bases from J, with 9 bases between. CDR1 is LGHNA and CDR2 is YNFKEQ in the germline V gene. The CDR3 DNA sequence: TGTGCCAGCAGCCAAGAGGAGGGTGTGCAGTACTTC. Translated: CASSQEEGVQYF.

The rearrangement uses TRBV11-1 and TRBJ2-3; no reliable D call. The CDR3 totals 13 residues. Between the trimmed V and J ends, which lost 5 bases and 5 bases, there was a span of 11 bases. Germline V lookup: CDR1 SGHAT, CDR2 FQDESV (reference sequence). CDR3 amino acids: CASSQLYRDTQYF. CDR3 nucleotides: TGTGCCAGCAGCCAACTTTACAGAGATACGCAGTATTTT.